The clone carrying this T cell receptor (beta chain) was counted a few times. This specimen includes other DNA sequences encoding the same CDR3. This sample was taken from a study of T cell clones after liver transplantation. Study summary: Standard immunosuppression, with no induction, continued until 12-24 months after transplant.

Using immunoSEQ multiplex PCR, the repertoire was profiled, and TCRdb retains in-frame clones only, with some absent. The top ten hold under 0.6% of the sample, which has tens of thousands of clones, 70% to 85% seen once. Germline trimming cut 4 bases from V and 5 bases from J; bases unmatched to any gene: 6. Germline-derived CDR1 and CDR2 are MDHEN and SYDVKM. This CDR3 contains 15 residues. The sample here was CD4+ T cells from blood, taken 46 months after liver transplant. This clonotype was obtained from a human patient who received a liver transplant. Some T cells may have come from the graft donor. This chain joins TRBV28 and TRBJ2-3, with 10 bases that match TRBD2. CDR3 bases: TGTGCCAGCAGTTCTCCAGCGGGAGGGAAAGATACGCAGTATTTT. Translation: CASSSPAGGKDTQYF.